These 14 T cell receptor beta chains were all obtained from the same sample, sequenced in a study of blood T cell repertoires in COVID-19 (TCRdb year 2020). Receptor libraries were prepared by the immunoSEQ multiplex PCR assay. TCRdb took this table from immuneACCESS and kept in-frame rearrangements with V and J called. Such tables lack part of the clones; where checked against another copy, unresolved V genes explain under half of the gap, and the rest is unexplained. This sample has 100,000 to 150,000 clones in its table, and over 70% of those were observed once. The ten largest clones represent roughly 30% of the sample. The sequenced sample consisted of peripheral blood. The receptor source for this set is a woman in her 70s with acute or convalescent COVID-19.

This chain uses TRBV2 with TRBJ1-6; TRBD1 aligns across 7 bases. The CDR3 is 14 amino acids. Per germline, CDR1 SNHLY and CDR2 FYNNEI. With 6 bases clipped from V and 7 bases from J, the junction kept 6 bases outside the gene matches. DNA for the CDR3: TGTGCCAGCAGGGCCGGGACAGCAAATTCACCCCTCCACTTT. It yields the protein CASRAGTANSPLHF.

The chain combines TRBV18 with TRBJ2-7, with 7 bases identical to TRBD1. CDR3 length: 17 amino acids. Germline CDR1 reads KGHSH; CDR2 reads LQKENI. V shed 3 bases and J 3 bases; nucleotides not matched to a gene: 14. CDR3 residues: CASSPTPPGQLGYEQYF. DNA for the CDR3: TGTGCCAGCTCACCGACCCCCCCGGGACAGCTCGGCTACGAGCAGTACTTC.

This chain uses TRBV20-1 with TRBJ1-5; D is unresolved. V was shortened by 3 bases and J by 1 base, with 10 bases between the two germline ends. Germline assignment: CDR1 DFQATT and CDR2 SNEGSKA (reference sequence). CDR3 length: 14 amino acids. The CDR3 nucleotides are TGCAGTGCTAGTTCCTCGAGCAGCAATCAGCCCCAGCATTTT. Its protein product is CSASSSSSNQPQHF.

The CDR3 protein is CASSFFTGAPTNEKLFF. Here the CDR3 DNA reads TGTGCCAGCAGTTTTTTTACAGGGGCCCCAACTAATGAAAAACTGTTTTTT. This sequence joins TRBV28 and TRBJ1-4; 7 nucleotides line up with TRBD1. CDR3 length equals 17 residues. The V segment lost 3 bases and the J segment 0 bases; nucleotides outside the gene matches: 7. The V gene's germline CDR1 is MDHEN and CDR2 SYDVKM.

Here the CDR3 DNA reads TGCGCCAGCAGCTGGGGACAGGGACGGACCTACAATGAGCAGTTCTTC. It encodes CASSWGQGRTYNEQFF. This chain uses TRBV5-1 with TRBJ2-1; 9 positions match TRBD1. The V gene's germline CDR1 is SGHRS and CDR2 YFSETQ. The CDR3 spans 16 residues. The ends lost 3 bases at V and 2 bases at J; junction bases unmatched: 6.

Written as DNA, the CDR3 is TGTGCCAGCAGCTCCGCGGGACTAGCGGGGGTCGACGAGCAGTACTTC. Protein product: CASSSAGLAGVDEQYF. This chain links TRBV7-9 with TRBJ2-7, with 14 positions matching TRBD2. This CDR3 region has 16 residues. With 4 bases clipped from V and 5 bases from J, the junction kept 7 bases outside the gene matches. From germline, CDR1 is SEHNR and CDR2 FQNEAQ (reference sequence).

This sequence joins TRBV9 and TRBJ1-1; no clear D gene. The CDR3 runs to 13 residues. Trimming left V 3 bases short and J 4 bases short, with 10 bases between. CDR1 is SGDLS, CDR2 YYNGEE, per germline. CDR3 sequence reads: CASSAHSGTEAFF. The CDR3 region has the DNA TGTGCCAGCAGCGCCCACAGTGGCACTGAAGCTTTCTTT.

The CDR3 DNA is TGTGCCAGCAGTCCGGGACAGTCCTACGAGCAGTACTTC. Translated: CASSPGQSYEQYF. This chain joins TRBV28 and TRBJ2-7; 7 bases line up with TRBD1. The CDR3 loop spans 13 amino acids. V shed 5 bases and J 1 base; nucleotides not matched to a gene: 2. Germline V lookup: CDR1 MDHEN, CDR2 SYDVKM.

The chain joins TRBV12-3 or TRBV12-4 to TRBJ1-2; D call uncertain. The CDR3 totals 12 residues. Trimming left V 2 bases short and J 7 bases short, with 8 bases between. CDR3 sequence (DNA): TGTGCCAGCAGTTTACAGGTTGGTGGCTACACCTTC. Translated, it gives CASSLQVGGYTF.

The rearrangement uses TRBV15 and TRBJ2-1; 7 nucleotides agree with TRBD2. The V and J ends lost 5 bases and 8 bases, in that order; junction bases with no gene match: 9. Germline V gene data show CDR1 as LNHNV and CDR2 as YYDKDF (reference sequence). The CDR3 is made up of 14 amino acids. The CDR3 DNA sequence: TGTGCCACCAGCCCCCGCGAGGCGGGAGATGAGCAGTTCTTC. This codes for CATSPREAGDEQFF.

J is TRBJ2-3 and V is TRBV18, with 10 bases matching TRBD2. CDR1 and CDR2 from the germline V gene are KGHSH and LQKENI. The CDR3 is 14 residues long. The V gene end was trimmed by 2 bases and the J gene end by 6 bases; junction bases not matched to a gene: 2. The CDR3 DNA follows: TGTGCCAGCTCACCAACTAGCGGGGCGGATACGCAGTATTTT. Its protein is CASSPTSGADTQYF.

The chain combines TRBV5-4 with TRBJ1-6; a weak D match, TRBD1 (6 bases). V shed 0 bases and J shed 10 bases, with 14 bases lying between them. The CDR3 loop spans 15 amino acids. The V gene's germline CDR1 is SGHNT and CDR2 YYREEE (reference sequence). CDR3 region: CASSLGLQGQSPLHF. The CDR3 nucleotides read TGTGCCAGCAGCTTGGGATTGCAGGGACAATCACCCCTCCACTTT. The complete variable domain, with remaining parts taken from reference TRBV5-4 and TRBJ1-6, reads ETGVTQSPTHLIKTRGQQVTLRCSSQSGHNTVSWYQQALGQGPQFIFQYYREEENGRGNFPPRFSGLQFPNYSSELNVNALELDDSALYLCASSLGLQGQSPLHFGNGTRLTVT.

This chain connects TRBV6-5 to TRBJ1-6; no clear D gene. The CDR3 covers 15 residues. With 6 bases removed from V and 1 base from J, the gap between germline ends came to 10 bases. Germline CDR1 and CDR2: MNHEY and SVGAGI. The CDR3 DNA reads TGTGCCAGCAGATCACGGGAATCCTATAATTCACCCCTCCACTTT. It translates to CASRSRESYNSPLHF.

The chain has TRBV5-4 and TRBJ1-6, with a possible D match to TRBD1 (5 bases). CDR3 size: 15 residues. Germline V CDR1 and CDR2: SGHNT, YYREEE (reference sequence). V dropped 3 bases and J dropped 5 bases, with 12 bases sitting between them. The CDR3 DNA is TGTGCCAGCAGCTCTCAGACAGCACATAATTCACCCCTCCACTTT. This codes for CASSSQTAHNSPLHF. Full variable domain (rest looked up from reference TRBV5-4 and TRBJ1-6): ETGVTQSPTHLIKTRGQQVTLRCSSQSGHNTVSWYQQALGQGPQFIFQYYREEENGRGNFPPRFSGLQFPNYSSELNVNALELDDSALYLCASSSQTAHNSPLHFGNGTRLTVT.